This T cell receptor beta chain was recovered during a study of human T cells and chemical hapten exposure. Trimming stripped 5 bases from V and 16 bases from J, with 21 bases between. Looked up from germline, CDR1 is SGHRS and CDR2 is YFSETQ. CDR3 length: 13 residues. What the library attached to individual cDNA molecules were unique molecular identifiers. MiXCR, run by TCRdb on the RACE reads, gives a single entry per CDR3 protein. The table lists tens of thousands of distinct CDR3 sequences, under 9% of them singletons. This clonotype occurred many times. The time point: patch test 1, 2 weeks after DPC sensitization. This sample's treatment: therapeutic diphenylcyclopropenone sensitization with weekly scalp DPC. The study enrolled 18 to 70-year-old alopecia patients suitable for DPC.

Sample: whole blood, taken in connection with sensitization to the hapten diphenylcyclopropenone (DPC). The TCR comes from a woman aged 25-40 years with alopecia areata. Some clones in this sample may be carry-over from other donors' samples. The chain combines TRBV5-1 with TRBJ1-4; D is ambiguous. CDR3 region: CASRLSSASRGFF. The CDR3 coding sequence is TGCGCCAGCAGGCTATCGTCCGCCTCCCGTGGGTTTTTT.